A selection of T cell receptor beta chains follows, all from one sample in a study of cytomegalovirus exposure and HLA in healthy donors. Profiling relied on immunoSEQ multiplex PCR, and the TCRdb table lists in-frame clones only, not all of them. The sample consists of about 190,000 clones, 70% to 80% of them appearing once. Sequenced material: PBMCs. The receptors were gathered from a woman in her 30s in good health and CMV-seropositive. CDR3s include the opening cysteine and the closing phenylalanine or tryptophan. The D gene is left open where the match is weak. Part of the rows lack a size; the others show once, few, many or a class for expanded clones.

D	size	V	J	DNA	CDR3
TRBD1	once	TRBV19	TRBJ1-2	TGTGCCAGTAGTCAGCGGGACAGGGGTCACGGCTACACCTTC	CASSQRDRGHGYTF
NA	NA	TRBV28	TRBJ1-2	TGTGCCAGCAGTTTGGGGTGGGGGGGAGGCTACACCTTC	CASSLGWGGGYTF
NA	once	TRBV4-1	TRBJ2-3	TGCGCCAGCAGCCAAGCAGGGGCTGAATCAGATACGCAGTATTTT	CASSQAGAESDTQYF
NA	NA	TRBV18	TRBJ2-2	TGTGCCAGCTCACCGTCCGGGAAGACCGGGGAGCTGTTTTTT	CASSPSGKTGELFF
TRBD2	NA	TRBV19	TRBJ2-2	TGTGCCAGTAGTATCCGGGACTATAACACCGGGGAGCTGTTTTTT	CASSIRDYNTGELFF
TRBD2	NA	TRBV6-7	TRBJ2-1	TGTGCCAGCAGACTTAACAACCCCGGGACTAGGACATCTCTCCCCTCCTACAATGAGCAGTTCTTC	CASRLNNPGTRTSLPSYNEQFF
NA	NA	TRBV11-3	TRBJ1-4	TGTGCCAGCAGCTTGGAGCAGGGCTCTACTGAAAAACTGTTTTTT	CASSLEQGSTEKLFF
NA	NA	TRBV5-4	TRBJ2-5	TGTGCCAGCAGCCAGGGATCGCGTGGGGAGACCCAGTACTTC	CASSQGSRGETQYF
TRBD2	NA	TRBV6-1	TRBJ2-4	TGTGCCAGCAGCGAGGGACTAGCGGGGAAAAACATTCAGTACTTC	CASSEGLAGKNIQYF
NA	NA	TRBV14	TRBJ2-7	TGTGCCAGCAGCCAAGTCTTAGGGGTGTGGGGCGAGCAGTACTTC	CASSQVLGVWGEQYF
NA	NA	TRBV11-2	TRBJ1-1	TGTGCCAGTTACCGCTCGGGACTCTCTGCAGGAGCTTTCTTT	CASYRSGLSAGAFF
NA	NA	TRBV7-9	TRBJ1-3	TGTGCCAGCAGCCCGACAGGCTCTGGAAACACCATATATTTT	CASSPTGSGNTIYF
NA	NA	TRBV14	TRBJ2-7	TGTGCCAGCAGCCTCCATGGGGGGGAGCAGTACTTC	CASSLHGGEQYF
NA	NA	TRBV18	TRBJ2-7	TGTGCCAGCTCACCACCCGGGAACTCCTACGAGCAGTACTTC	CASSPPGNSYEQYF
NA	NA	TRBV18	TRBJ2-1	TGTGCCAGCTCACCAACAGGGAGCTCCTACAATGAGCAGTTCTTC	CASSPTGSSYNEQFF
TRBD1	NA	TRBV4-1	TRBJ2-1	TGCGCCAGCAGCCCAGAACAGGGGGCAGGCTATGAGCAGTTCTTC	CASSPEQGAGYEQFF
NA	medium-sized	TRBV9	TRBJ2-2	TGTGCCAGCAGCGTAACCCTAGACACCGGGGAGCTGTTTTTT	CASSVTLDTGELFF
NA	NA	TRBV28	TRBJ2-6	TGTGCCAGCAGTCAGGGACAATCCTCTGGGGCCAACGTCCTGACTTTC	CASSQGQSSGANVLTF
NA	NA	TRBV27	TRBJ1-3	TGTGCCAGCAGTTTAACCCGGGGCTCTGGAAACACCATATATTTT	CASSLTRGSGNTIYF
TRBD1	NA	TRBV28	TRBJ1-2	TGTGCCACCCTGGACAGGGTGAACTATGGCTACACCTTC	CATLDRVNYGYTF
TRBD1	NA	TRBV7-8	TRBJ2-7	TGTGCCAGCAGCGTACAGGGGCCTTCCTACGAGCAGTACTTC	CASSVQGPSYEQYF
TRBD1	once	TRBV7-9	TRBJ2-2	TGTGCCAGCAGCTTATGGGGACAGGATAACACCGGGGAGCTGTTTTTT	CASSLWGQDNTGELFF
TRBD2	NA	TRBV6-1	TRBJ2-1	TGTGCCAGCAGTGAATCACTAGCGAGCGATGAGCAGTTCTTC	CASSESLASDEQFF
TRBD2	once	TRBV5-8	TRBJ2-1	TGTGCCAGCAGCCGACTAGCGGATCGTTACAATGAGCAGTTCTTC	CASSRLADRYNEQFF
TRBD2	once	TRBV7-2	TRBJ2-7	TGTGCCAGCAGCTTAAGGTTTAGCGGGGGGTACGAGCAGTACTTC	CASSLRFSGGYEQYF
TRBD1	NA	TRBV6-1	TRBJ2-5	TGTGCCAGCAGTGAAACAGGGGAATTCTGGGAGACCCAGTACTTC	CASSETGEFWETQYF
NA	few	TRBV28	TRBJ2-3	TGTGCCAGCAGTTTATCGCTAGCAGATACGCAGTATTTT	CASSLSLADTQYF
NA	few	TRBV4-1	TRBJ1-6	TGCGCCAGCAGCCAAGAGGGGCAGCGTAATTCACCCCTCCACTTT	CASSQEGQRNSPLHF